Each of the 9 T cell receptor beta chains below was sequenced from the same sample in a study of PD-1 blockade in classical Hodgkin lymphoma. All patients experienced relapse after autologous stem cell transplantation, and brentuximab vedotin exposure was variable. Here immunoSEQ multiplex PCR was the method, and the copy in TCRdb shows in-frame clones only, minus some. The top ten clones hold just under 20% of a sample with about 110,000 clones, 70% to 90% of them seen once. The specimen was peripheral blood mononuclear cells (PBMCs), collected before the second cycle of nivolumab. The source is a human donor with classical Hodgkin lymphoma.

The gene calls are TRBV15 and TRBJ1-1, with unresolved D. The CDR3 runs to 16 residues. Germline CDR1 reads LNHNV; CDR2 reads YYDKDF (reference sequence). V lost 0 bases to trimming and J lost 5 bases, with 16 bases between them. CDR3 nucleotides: TGTGCCACCAGCAGAGATCTCGGGGTCAGGAGAACTGAAGCTTTCTTT. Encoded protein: CATSRDLGVRRTEAFF.

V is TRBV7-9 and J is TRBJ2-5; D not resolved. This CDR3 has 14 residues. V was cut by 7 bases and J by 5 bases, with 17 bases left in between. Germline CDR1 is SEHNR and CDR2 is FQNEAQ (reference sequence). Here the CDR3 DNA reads TGTGCCAGCAAGAACGGCGGAGCGCGGGAGACCCAGTACTTC. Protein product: CASKNGGARETQYF.

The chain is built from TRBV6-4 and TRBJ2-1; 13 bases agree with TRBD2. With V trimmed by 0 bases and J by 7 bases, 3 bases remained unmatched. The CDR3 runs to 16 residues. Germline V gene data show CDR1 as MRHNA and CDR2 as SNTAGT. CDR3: CASSDSGTSGKNEQFF. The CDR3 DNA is TGTGCCAGCAGTGACTCTGGGACTAGCGGGAAAAATGAGCAGTTCTTC.

CDR3 DNA sequence: TGTGCCAGCAGCGCGGGACACCTAAACACTGAAGCTTTCTTT. Protein sequence: CASSAGHLNTEAFF. The chain employs TRBV2 and TRBJ1-1, with D possibly matching TRBD1 (6 bases). The germline V gene has CDR1 SNHLY and CDR2 FYNNEI. The CDR3 consists of 14 residues. The V and J ends lost 6 bases and 2 bases respectively, with 13 bases between them.

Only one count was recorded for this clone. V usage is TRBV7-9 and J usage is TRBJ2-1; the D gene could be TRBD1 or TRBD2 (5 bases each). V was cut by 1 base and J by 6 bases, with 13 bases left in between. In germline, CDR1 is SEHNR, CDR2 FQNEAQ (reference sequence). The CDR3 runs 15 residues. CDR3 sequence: CASSLGGPRGNEQFF. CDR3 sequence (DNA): TGTGCCAGCAGCTTAGGGGGACCCCGGGGCAATGAGCAGTTCTTC.

CDR3 sequence: CASSFSLGKGRSNQPQHF. DNA for the CDR3: TGTGCCAGCAGTTTCTCACTAGGGAAGGGCCGCAGCAATCAGCCCCAGCATTTT. The rearrangement uses TRBV28 and TRBJ1-5; D is unresolved. This CDR3 region has 18 residues. V was clipped by 3 bases and J by 1 base, with 19 bases between them. The germline gives CDR1 MDHEN, CDR2 SYDVKM.

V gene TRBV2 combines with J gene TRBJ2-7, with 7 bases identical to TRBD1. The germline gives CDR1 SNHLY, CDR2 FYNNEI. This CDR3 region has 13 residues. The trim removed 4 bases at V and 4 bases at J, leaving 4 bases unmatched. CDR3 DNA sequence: TGTGCCAGCAGTGCAGGGACAGCTTACGAGCAGTACTTC. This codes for CASSAGTAYEQYF.

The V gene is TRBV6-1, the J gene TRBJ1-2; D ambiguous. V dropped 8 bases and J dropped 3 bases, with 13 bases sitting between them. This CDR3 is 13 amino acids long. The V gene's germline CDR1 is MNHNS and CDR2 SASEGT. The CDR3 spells CASAQRSDYGYTF. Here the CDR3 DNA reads TGTGCCAGCGCCCAGAGGTCTGACTATGGCTACACCTTC.

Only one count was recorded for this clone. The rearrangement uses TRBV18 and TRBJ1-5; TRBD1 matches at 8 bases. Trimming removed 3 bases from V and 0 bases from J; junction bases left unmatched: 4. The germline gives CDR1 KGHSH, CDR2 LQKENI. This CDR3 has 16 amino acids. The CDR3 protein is CASSPPGQDSNQPQHF. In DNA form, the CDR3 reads TGTGCCAGCTCACCTCCGGGACAGGATAGCAATCAGCCCCAGCATTTT.